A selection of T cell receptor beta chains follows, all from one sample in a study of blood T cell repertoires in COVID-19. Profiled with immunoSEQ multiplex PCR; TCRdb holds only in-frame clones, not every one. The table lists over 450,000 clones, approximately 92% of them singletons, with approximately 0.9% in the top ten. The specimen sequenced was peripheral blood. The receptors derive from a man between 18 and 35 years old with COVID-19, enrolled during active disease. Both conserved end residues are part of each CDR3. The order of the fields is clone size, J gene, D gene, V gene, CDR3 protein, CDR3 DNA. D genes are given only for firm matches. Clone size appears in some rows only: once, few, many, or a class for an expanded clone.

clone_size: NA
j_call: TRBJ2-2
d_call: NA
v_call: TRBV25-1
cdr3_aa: CASSEEPANTGELFF
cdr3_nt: TGTGCCAGCAGTGAAGAGCCCGCGAACACCGGGGAGCTGTTTTTT

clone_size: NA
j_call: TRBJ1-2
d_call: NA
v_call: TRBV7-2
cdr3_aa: CASSLRPGGRYGYTF
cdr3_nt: TGTGCCAGCAGCTTAAGGCCTGGGGGGAGGTATGGCTACACCTTC

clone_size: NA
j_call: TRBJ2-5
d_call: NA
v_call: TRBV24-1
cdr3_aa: CATLRDTLLEETQYF
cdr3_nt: TGTGCCACCCTCCGAGACACCTTATTAGAAGAGACCCAGTACTTC

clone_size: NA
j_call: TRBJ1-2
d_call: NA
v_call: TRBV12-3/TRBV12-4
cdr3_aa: CASSIDYGYTF
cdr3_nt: TGTGCCAGCAGCATAGACTATGGCTACACCTTC

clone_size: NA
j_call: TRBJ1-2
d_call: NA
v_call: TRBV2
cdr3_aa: CASSENTRRSYTF
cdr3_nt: TGTGCCAGCAGTGAGAACACCCGGAGAAGCTACACCTTC

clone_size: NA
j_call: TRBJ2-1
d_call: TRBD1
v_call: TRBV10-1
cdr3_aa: CASSSRDRGLNEQFF
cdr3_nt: TGCGCCAGCAGTTCCCGGGACAGGGGGTTGAATGAGCAGTTCTTC

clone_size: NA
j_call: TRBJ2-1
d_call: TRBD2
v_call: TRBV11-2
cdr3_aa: CASSLDSGGNEQFF
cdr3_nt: TGTGCCAGCAGCTTAGATTCGGGGGGCAATGAGCAGTTCTTC

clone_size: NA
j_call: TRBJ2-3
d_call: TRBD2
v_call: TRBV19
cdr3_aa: CASSLTSGGAEDTQYF
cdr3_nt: TGTGCCAGTAGTCTGACTAGCGGGGGGGCCGAGGATACGCAGTATTTT

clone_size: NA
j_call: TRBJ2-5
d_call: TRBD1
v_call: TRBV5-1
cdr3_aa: CASSLGTGEETQYF
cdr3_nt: TGCGCCAGCAGCTTGGGGACAGGGGAAGAGACCCAGTACTTC

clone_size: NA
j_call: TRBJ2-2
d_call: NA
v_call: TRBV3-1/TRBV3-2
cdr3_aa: CASSQMGGAYTGELFF
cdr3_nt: TGTGCCAGCAGCCAAATGGGGGGAGCGTACACCGGGGAGCTGTTTTTT

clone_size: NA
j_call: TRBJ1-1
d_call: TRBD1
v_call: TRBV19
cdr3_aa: CASSIEGTGPTEAFF
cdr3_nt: TGTGCCAGTAGTATTGAGGGGACAGGGCCCACTGAAGCTTTCTTT

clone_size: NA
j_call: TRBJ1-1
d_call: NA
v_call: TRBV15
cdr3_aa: CATSREAPTEAFF
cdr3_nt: TGTGCCACCAGCAGAGAGGCACCCACTGAAGCTTTCTTT

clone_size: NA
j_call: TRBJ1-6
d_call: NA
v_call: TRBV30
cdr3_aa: CAWSVQGGNSPLHF
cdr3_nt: TGTGCCTGGAGTGTACAGGGAGGGAATTCACCCCTCCACTTT

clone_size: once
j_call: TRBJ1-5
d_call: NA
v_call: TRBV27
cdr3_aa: CASSLSSGGPQHF
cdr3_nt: TGTGCCAGCAGCCTAAGCTCCGGGGGGCCCCAGCATTTT